A single sample gave rise to the 28 T cell receptor beta chains below, sequenced in a study of blood T cells in healthy people across ages. A second PCR, run for roughly 7 to 12 cycles, used a sample-barcoded 5' primer plus a J-beta primer mix. In TCRdb, the 5' RACE reads were re-called with MiXCR into one record per CDR3 protein. Here the sample spans hundreds of thousands of distinct CDR3 sequences, around 62% being singletons. The sample comprised blood. The receptors were sampled from a man aged 25 to 45 in good health.

The V call is TRBV28, the J call TRBJ2-3; TRBD2 matches 8 bases. V lost 5 bases and J lost 5; bases outside the gene matches: 9. The CDR3 contains 15 residues. Germline assignment: CDR1 MDHEN and CDR2 SYDVKM. CDR3 DNA: TGTGCCAGCAGTCCAGAGCGGGGGTGGGGAGATACGCAGTATTTT. It is translated as CASSPERGWGDTQYF.

The chain recombines TRBV28 with TRBJ2-1; D gene unclear. Trimming took 4 bases from V and 9 from J, leaving 7 bases between them. Per the germline V gene, CDR1 is MDHEN and CDR2 is SYDVKM. The CDR3 sequence is 11 residues long. CDR3 in DNA: TGTGCCAGCAGTTCCAAGGGTGAGCAGTTCTTC. This translates into CASSSKGEQFF.

The chain combines TRBV7-9 with TRBJ2-1; 12 bases agree with TRBD2. Germline trimming cut 1 base from V and 7 bases from J; bases unmatched to any gene: 2. Germline CDR1 and CDR2: SEHNR and FQNEAQ (reference sequence). CDR3 length: 15 residues. CDR3 DNA: TGTGCCAGCAGCTTAGACGGACTAGCGGGGAATGAGCAGTTCTTC. Protein product: CASSLDGLAGNEQFF.

The V gene is TRBV29-1, the J gene TRBJ1-1; a possible D gene is TRBD1 (6 bases). Trimming removed 5 bases from V and 3 bases from J, with 13 bases in between. The CDR3 extends over 13 amino acids. Germline V gene sequence: CDR1 SQVTM, CDR2 ANQGSEA. CDR3 in amino acids: CSVQQGGDTEAFF. The CDR3 DNA is TGCAGCGTTCAACAGGGCGGCGACACTGAAGCTTTCTTT.

This clonotype occurred a few times. V gene TRBV20-1 combines with J gene TRBJ2-1; D not resolved. Germline assignment: CDR1 DFQATT and CDR2 SNEGSKA (reference sequence). The V end lost 0 bases, the J end lost 6 bases, and 12 bases lay between the germline ends. The CDR3 contains 14 residues. CDR3 amino acids: CSARDMGLINEQFF. The CDR3 DNA is TGCAGTGCTAGAGATATGGGGTTGATCAATGAGCAGTTCTTC.

The genes are TRBV20-1 and TRBJ2-1; no definite D call. This CDR3 is built from 14 residues. V gave up 0 bases and J gave up 3 bases, with 9 bases separating them. Germline V gene data show CDR1 as DFQATT and CDR2 as SNEGSKA (reference sequence). CDR3 amino acids: CSARDQRRYNEQFF. The CDR3 DNA reads as TGCAGTGCTAGAGATCAAAGGCGCTACAATGAGCAGTTCTTC.

In its sample, this clonotype was seen many times. This chain links TRBV9 with TRBJ2-3; D is perhaps TRBD1 (6 bases). From germline, CDR1 is SGDLS and CDR2 YYNGEE. Trimming cost V 3 bases and J 1 base, with 21 bases left between them. The CDR3 length is 18 residues. The CDR3 nucleotides are TGTGCCAGCAGCGAGGGGGAGATCGCAGTTGGGGGCACAGATACGCAGTATTTT. Protein sequence: CASSEGEIAVGGTDTQYF.

The chain has TRBV29-1 and TRBJ1-2; D is undetermined. This CDR3 has 14 amino acids. Germline CDR1 reads SQVTM; CDR2 reads ANQGSEA. V gave up 4 bases and J gave up 4 bases, with 16 bases separating them. The CDR3 DNA reads TGCAGCGTTGTTCTCATGGGAAACAGCTATGGCTACACCTTC. Translation: CSVVLMGNSYGYTF.

This clonotype was picked up a small number of times. The chain combines TRBV6-2 or TRBV6-3 with TRBJ2-1; D tentatively reads TRBD1 or TRBD2 (5 bases each). The CDR3 totals 16 residues. Germline CDR1 reads MNHEY; CDR2 reads SVGEGT. The V gene lost 6 bases and the J gene lost 2 bases, with 17 bases spanning the gap. The CDR3 nucleotides are TGTGCCAGCAGCCAGACGAGGGGCCCTCCCTACAATGAGCAGTTCTTC. Translating it yields CASSQTRGPPYNEQFF.

The chain links TRBV5-1 to TRBJ2-1; TRBD2 is a possible D gene (5 bases). Germline V gene data show CDR1 as SGHRS and CDR2 as YFSETQ. V shed 4 bases and J shed 0 bases, with 17 bases lying between them. The CDR3 runs 17 residues. CDR3: CASSRALVGSSYNEQFF. In DNA, the CDR3 is TGCGCCAGCAGCCGGGCCCTTGTGGGGAGCTCCTACAATGAGCAGTTCTTC.

The table lists this clonotype with a few counts. The V and J genes are TRBV7-8 and TRBJ2-4, with 8 bases identical to TRBD2. The J call is uncertain, as TRBJ2-7 better fits the DNA end. The CDR3 is 14 residues long. The germline V gene encodes CDR1 SGHVS and CDR2 FQNEAQ. Here the CDR3 DNA reads TGTGCCAGCAGCCCAAGGACTAGCCGCTACGAGCAGTACTTC. Its translation: CASSPRTSRYEQYF.

The sample holds a few counts of this clonotype. The chain joins TRBV12-3 or TRBV12-4 to TRBJ2-4; D possibly corresponds to TRBD2 (5 bases). This CDR3 comprises 12 residues. The V gene lost 8 bases and the J gene lost 13 bases, with 18 bases spanning the gap. Written as DNA, the CDR3 is TGTGCCAGCGGCGGGCCCTACGAAGGGCAGTACTTC. The encoded protein is CASGGPYEGQYF.

The rearrangement links TRBV24-1 to TRBJ2-5, with 8 bases lining up with TRBD1. V gave up 3 bases and J gave up 0 bases; unmatched junction bases: 5. This CDR3 has 16 amino acids. Germline CDR1 KGHDR, CDR2 SFDVKD. The CDR3 bases are TGTGCCACCAGTGATCGGACAGGGTCGTACCAAGAGACCCAGTACTTC. Protein product: CATSDRTGSYQETQYF.

The chain is built from TRBV28 and TRBJ2-7; perhaps TRBD1 as D (6 bases). The J call may be in error: the DNA end matches TRBJ2-5 better. Germline V gives CDR1 MDHEN, CDR2 SYDVKM. This CDR3 contains 14 residues. CDR3 nucleotides: TGTGCCAGCAGACCGACAGGAGGTTGGGAGACCCAGTACTTC. Residues: CASRPTGGWETQYF.

In its sample, this clonotype was seen a few times. V usage is TRBV27 and J usage is TRBJ2-1; possibly TRBD1 or TRBD2 for D (6 bases each). V was cut by 0 bases and J by 7 bases, with 10 bases left in between. The CDR3 contains 14 residues. Germline CDR1 and CDR2: MNHEY and SMNVEV (reference sequence). For the CDR3, the DNA is TGTGCCAGCAGTTTATCAGGGGGGCGGAATGAGCAGTTCTTC. This translates into CASSLSGGRNEQFF.

The genes are TRBV2 and TRBJ2-3; 10 bases map to TRBD1. The CDR3 is made up of 16 amino acids. Germline assignment: CDR1 SNHLY and CDR2 FYNNEI. J gave up 4 bases and V 3 bases, and 7 bases lay outside the gene matches. The CDR3 DNA is TGTGCCAGCAGTGATCCCGGGGACAGGGGTGCAGATACGCAGTATTTT. Its translation is CASSDPGDRGADTQYF.

The chain carries TRBV2 and TRBJ1-2, with unresolved D. From germline, CDR1 is SNHLY and CDR2 FYNNEI. The CDR3 length is 14 residues. Trimming left V 2 bases short and J 3 bases short, with 10 bases between. The CDR3 here is CASSERTDYYGYTF. The CDR3 nucleotides are TGTGCCAGCAGTGAACGGACGGATTACTATGGCTACACCTTC. The whole variable domain, filled in from reference TRBV2 and TRBJ1-2, reads EPEVTQTPSHQVTQMGQEVILRCVPISNHLYFYWYRQILGQKVEFLVSFYNNEISEKSEIFDDQFSVERPDGSNFTLKIRSTKLEDSAMYFCASSERTDYYGYTFGSGTRLTVV.

Only one count was recorded for this clonotype. The J gene is TRBJ2-4, the V gene TRBV20-1; D remains unclear. Gene TRBJ2-7 matches the end of the DNA better, so the J call may be wrong. Germline CDR1 reads DFQATT; CDR2 reads SNEGSKA (reference sequence). The CDR3 spans 11 residues. The CDR3, as DNA: TGCGCGCATAAGGGCCCCTACGAGCAGTACTTC. Protein: CAHKGPYEQYF.

The sample holds a few counts of this clonotype. The chain couples TRBV4-2 to TRBJ2-7, with TRBD1 matching over 8 bases. The J segment lost 3 bases and the V segment lost 0 bases, leaving 4 bases of the junction unmatched. Germline values: CDR1 LGHNA, CDR2 YNFKEQ. This CDR3 region has 15 residues. This CDR3 is CASSQEDRASYEQYF. The CDR3 bases are TGTGCCAGCAGCCAAGAGGACAGGGCTAGCTACGAGCAGTACTTC.

The genes are TRBV12-3 or TRBV12-4 and TRBJ1-4, with 9 bases identical to TRBD1. J gave up 0 bases and V 3 bases, and 5 bases lay outside the gene matches. The CDR3 totals 17 residues. CDR3 protein: CASSFGQGTSTNEKLFF. CDR3 coding DNA: TGTGCCAGCAGTTTCGGACAGGGGACCTCAACTAATGAAAAACTGTTTTTT.

The V gene is TRBV6-5, the J gene TRBJ1-6; the match to TRBD1 covers 9 bases. The J segment lost 6 bases and the V segment lost 4 bases, leaving 4 bases of the junction unmatched. The germline CDR1 and CDR2 sequences are MNHEY and SVGAGI. CDR3 length equals 15 residues. The CDR3: CASSSVTGGNSPLHF. DNA for the CDR3: TGTGCCAGCAGTTCCGTGACAGGGGGTAATTCACCCCTCCACTTT.

This sequence joins TRBV2 and TRBJ1-2; D call uncertain. Trimming cost V 3 bases and J 4 bases, with 6 bases left between them. The CDR3 contains 12 residues. Germline V CDR1 and CDR2: SNHLY, FYNNEI. The CDR3 nucleotides read TGTGCCAGCAGTGAGCAGAGCTATGGCTACACCTTC. Amino acid sequence: CASSEQSYGYTF.

This chain joins TRBV7-2 and TRBJ2-5; D is undetermined. Trimming pared 8 bases from V and 5 bases from J, leaving 15 bases between. In germline, CDR1 is SGHTA, CDR2 FQGNSA. The CDR3 spans 13 residues. CDR3 loop: CASANPTPETQYF. The CDR3 coding sequence is TGTGCCAGCGCTAACCCGACCCCCGAGACCCAGTACTTC. The full variable domain, in which reference TRBV7-2 and TRBJ2-5 provide the parts outside the CDR3, is GAGVSQSPSNKVTEKGKDVELRCDPISGHTALYWYRQSLGQGLEFLIYFQGNSAPDKSGLPSDRFSAERTGGSVSTLTIQRTQQEDSAVYLCASANPTPETQYFGPGTRLLVL.

This chain joins TRBV6-4 and TRBJ1-2; the match to TRBD1 covers 10 bases. V shed 5 bases and J 8 bases; nucleotides not matched to a gene: 11. This CDR3 has 15 amino acids. The V gene's germline CDR1 is MRHNA and CDR2 SNTAGT. The CDR3 is CASSLEGTGVGGYTF. The CDR3 nucleotides are TGTGCCAGCAGTCTCGAGGGGACAGGGGTAGGGGGCTACACCTTC.

The rearrangement joins TRBV29-1 to TRBJ2-5; 13 bases fit TRBD2. Germline loops: CDR1 SQVTM, CDR2 ANQGSEA. The V and J ends lost 7 bases and 5 bases, in that order; junction bases with no gene match: 7. CDR3 length equals 14 residues. CDR3 region: CSAEGTSGDETQYF. The CDR3 DNA reads TGCAGCGCCGAGGGGACTAGCGGGGATGAGACCCAGTACTTC.

The chain recombines TRBV20-1 with TRBJ1-1; possible D gene TRBD1, 5 bases. From germline, CDR1 is DFQATT and CDR2 SNEGSKA (reference sequence). The CDR3 is 12 residues long. The chain's CDR3 is CQCGGPTAEAFF. The CDR3 bases are TGCCAGTGCGGGGGACCCACAGCTGAAGCTTTCTTT.

A few counts support this clonotype. This chain links TRBV29-1 with TRBJ2-7; D remains ambiguous. This CDR3 comprises 11 residues. The V gene lost 4 bases and the J gene lost 2 bases, with 6 bases spanning the gap. Germline lookup yields CDR1 SQVTM and CDR2 ANQGSEA. In nucleotides, the CDR3 is TGCAGCGTTGGCTCAGCCTACGAGCAGTACTTC. It is translated as CSVGSAYEQYF.

The V and J genes are TRBV7-2 and TRBJ2-1, with TRBD2 identical over 8 bases. This CDR3 is built from 16 residues. V was pared by 5 bases and J by 0 bases, with 6 bases of the junction left unmatched. Per the germline V gene, CDR1 is SGHTA and CDR2 is FQGNSA. CDR3 bases: TGTGCCAGCAGCAGAACTAGCGGCAGCTCCTACAATGAGCAGTTCTTC. It translates to CASSRTSGSSYNEQFF.